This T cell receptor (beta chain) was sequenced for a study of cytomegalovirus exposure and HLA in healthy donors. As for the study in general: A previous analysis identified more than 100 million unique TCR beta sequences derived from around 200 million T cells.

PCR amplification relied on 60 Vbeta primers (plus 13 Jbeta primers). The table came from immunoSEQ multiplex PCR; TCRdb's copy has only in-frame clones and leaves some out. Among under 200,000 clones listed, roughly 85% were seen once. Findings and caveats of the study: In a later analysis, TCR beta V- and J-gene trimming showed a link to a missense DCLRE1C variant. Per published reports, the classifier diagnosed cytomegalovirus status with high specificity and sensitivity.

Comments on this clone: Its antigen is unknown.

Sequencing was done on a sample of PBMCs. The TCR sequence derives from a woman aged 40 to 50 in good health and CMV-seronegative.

This CDR3 reads CASSLSTTGLYEQYF. Here the CDR3 DNA reads TGTGCCAGCAGTTTATCGACGACTGGGTTGTACGAGCAGTACTTC. The V call is TRBV27, the J call TRBJ2-7; no definite D call. Trimming cost V 0 bases and J 4 bases, with 13 bases left between them. Germline V gives CDR1 MNHEY, CDR2 SMNVEV (reference sequence). The CDR3 totals 15 residues.